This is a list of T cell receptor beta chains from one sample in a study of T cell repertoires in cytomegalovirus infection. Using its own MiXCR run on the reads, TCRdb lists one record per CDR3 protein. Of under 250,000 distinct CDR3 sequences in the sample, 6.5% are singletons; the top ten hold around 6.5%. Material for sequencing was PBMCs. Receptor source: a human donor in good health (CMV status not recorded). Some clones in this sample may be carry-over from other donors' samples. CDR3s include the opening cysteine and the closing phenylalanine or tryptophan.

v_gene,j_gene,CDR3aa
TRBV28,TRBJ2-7,CASTLRGQGFGKTYEQYF
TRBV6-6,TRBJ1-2,CASSIRQGSYGYTF
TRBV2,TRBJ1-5,CASSGDGNQPQHF
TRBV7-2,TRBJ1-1,CASSFFPTPNTEAFF
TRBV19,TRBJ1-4,CASSIQGAGNEKLFF
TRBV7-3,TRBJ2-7,CASSLRGEEDEQYF
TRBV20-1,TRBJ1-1,CSAKRAAGRLTEAFF
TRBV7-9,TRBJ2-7,CASSLEGGNLYEQYF
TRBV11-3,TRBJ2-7,CASSSSGTGYYEQYF
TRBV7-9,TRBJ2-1,CASSAQGGFSYNEQFF
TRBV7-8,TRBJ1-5,CASSSRAAQPQHF
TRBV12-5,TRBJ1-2,CASGPDRGIENYGYTF
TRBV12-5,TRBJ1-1,CASEKEGNRGGEAFF
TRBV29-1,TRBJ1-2,CSVDMAENNYGYTF
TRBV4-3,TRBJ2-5,CASSQLAGGETQYF
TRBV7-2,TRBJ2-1,CASSPTGGLRTYNEQFF
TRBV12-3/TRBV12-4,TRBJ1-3,CASSLNGTRDTIYF
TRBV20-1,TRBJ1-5,CSASEGTGTFGGQPQHF
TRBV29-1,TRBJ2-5,CSLDTGTGSGTQYF
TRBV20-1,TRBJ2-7,CSARARSGSSYEQYF
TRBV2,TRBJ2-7,CASSVDKDSYEQYF
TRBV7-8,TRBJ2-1,CASSIIPPRPGQENEQFF
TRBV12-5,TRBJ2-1,CASGSYNEQFF
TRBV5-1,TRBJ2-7,CASSWGPPNYEQYF
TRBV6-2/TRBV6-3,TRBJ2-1,CAGRSAGAKSGEQFF
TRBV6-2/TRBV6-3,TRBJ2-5,CASSRLAGDQETQYF
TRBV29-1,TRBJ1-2,CSVVGDGYTF